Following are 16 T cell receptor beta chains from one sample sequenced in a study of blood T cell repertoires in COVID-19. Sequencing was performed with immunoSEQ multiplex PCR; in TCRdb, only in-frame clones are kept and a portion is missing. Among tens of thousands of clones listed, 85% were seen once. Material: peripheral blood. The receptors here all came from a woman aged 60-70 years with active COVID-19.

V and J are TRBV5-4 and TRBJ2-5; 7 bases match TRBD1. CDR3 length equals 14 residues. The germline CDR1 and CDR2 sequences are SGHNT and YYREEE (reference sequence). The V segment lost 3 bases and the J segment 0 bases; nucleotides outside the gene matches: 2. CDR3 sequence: CASSSGQNQETQYF. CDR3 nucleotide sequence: TGTGCCAGCAGCTCGGGACAGAACCAAGAGACCCAGTACTTC.

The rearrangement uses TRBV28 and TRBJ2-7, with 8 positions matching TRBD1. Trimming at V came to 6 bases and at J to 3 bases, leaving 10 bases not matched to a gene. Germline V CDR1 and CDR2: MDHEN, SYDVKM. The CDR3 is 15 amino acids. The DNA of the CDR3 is TGTGCCAGCAGGCCAACCGGGACAGGCCGCTACGAGCAGTACTTC. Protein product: CASRPTGTGRYEQYF.

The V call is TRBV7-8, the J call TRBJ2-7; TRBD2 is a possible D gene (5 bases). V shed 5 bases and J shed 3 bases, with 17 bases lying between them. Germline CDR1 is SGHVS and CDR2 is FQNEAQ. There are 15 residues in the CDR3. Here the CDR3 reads CASSRLGVSLYEQYF. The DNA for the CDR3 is TGTGCCAGCAGCCGCCTCGGGGTGTCCCTCTACGAGCAGTACTTC.

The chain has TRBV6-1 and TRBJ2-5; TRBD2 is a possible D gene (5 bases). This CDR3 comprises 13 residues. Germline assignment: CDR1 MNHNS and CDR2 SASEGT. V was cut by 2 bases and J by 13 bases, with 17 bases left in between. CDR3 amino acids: CASSEIFEGGLYF. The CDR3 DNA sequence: TGTGCCAGCAGTGAAATTTTTGAGGGTGGACTGTACTTC.

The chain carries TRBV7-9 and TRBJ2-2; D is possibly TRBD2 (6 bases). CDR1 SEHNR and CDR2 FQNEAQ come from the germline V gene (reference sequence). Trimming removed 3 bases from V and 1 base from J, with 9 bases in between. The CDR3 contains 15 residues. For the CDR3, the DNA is TGTGCCAGCAGCTTGTTTAGCGGGAACACCGGGGAGCTGTTTTTT. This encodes CASSLFSGNTGELFF.

The CDR3 spells CASSIGTRTYEQYF. CDR3 bases: TGTGCCAGTAGTATAGGGACAAGGACCTACGAGCAGTACTTC. V usage is TRBV19 and J usage is TRBJ2-7; D may be TRBD1 (5 bases). Looked up from germline, CDR1 is LNHDA and CDR2 is SQIVND (reference sequence). V was cut by 1 base and J by 2 bases, with 9 bases left in between. This CDR3 region has 14 residues.

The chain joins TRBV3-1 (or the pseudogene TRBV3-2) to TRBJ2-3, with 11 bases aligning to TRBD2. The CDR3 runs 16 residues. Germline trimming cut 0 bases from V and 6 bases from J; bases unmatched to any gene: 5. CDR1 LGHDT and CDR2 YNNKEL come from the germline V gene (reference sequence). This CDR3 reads CASSQETSGARDTQYF. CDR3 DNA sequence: TGTGCCAGCAGCCAAGAGACTAGCGGGGCCCGGGATACGCAGTATTTT.

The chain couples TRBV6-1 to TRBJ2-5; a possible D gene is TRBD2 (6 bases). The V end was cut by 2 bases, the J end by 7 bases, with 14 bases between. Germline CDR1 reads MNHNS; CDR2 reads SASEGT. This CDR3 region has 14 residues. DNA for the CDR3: TGTGCCAGCAGTGAATCCGGGGGATTAGGGACCCAGTACTTC. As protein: CASSESGGLGTQYF.

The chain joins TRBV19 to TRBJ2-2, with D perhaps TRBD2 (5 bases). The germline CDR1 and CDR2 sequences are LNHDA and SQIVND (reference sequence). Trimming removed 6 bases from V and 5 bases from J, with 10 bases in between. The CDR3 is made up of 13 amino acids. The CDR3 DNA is TGTGCCAGTAGGGAGGCTGGTACCGGGGAGCTGTTTTTT. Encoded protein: CASREAGTGELFF. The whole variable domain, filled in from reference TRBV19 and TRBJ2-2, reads DGGITQSPKYLFRKEGQNVTLSCEQNLNHDAMYWYRQDPGQGLRLIYYSQIVNDFQKGDIAEGYSVSREKKESFPLTVTSAQKNPTAFYLCASREAGTGELFFGEGSRLTVL.

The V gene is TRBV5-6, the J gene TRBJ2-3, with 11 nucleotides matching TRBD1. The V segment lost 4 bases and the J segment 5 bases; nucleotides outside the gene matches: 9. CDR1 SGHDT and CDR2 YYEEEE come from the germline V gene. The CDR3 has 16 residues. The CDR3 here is CASSALGQGDVDTQYF. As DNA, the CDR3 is TGTGCCAGCAGCGCGTTGGGACAGGGGGATGTAGATACGCAGTATTTT. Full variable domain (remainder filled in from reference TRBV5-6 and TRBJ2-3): DAGVTQSPTHLIKTRGQQVTLRCSPKSGHDTVSWYQQALGQGPQFIFQYYEEEERQRGNFPDRFSGHQFPNYSSELNVNALLLGDSALYLCASSALGQGDVDTQYFGPGTRLTVL.

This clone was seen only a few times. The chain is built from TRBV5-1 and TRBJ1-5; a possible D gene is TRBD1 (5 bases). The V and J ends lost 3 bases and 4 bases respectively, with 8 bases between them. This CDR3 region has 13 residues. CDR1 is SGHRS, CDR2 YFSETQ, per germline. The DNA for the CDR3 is TGCGCCAGCAGCTACGACAGTAATCAGCCCCAGCATTTT. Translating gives CASSYDSNQPQHF.

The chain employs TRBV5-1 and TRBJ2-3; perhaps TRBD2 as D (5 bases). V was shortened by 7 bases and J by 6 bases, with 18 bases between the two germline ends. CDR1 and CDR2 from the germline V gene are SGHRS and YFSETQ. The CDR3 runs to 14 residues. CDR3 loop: CASQGSSQGDTQYF. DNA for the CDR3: TGCGCCAGCCAAGGGAGCAGCCAAGGGGATACGCAGTATTTT.

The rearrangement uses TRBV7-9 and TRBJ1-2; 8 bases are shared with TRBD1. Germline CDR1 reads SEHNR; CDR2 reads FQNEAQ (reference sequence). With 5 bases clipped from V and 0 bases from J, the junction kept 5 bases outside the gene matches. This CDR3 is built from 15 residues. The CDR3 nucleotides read TGTGCCAGCAGCCCTCGGGACAGGCCTAACTATGGCTACACCTTC. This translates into CASSPRDRPNYGYTF.

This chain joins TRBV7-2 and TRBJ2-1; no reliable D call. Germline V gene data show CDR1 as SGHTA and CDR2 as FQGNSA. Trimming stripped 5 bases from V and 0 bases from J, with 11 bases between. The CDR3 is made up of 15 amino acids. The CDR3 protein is CASSQLVSSYNEQFF. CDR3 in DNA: TGTGCCAGCAGCCAACTGGTGAGCTCCTACAATGAGCAGTTCTTC.

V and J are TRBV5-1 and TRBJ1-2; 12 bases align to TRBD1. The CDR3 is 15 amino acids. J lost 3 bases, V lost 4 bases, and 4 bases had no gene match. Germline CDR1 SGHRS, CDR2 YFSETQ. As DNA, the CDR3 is TGCGCCAGCAGCGGGACAGGGGGCGCATACTATGGCTACACCTTC. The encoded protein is CASSGTGGAYYGYTF.

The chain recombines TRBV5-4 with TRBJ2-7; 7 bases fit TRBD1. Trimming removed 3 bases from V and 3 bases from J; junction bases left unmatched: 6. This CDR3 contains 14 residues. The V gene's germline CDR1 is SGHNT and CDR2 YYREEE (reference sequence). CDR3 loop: CASSYPGQSYEQYF. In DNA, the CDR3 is TGTGCCAGCAGCTACCCGGGACAGAGCTACGAGCAGTACTTC.